These 30 T cell receptor beta chains were sequenced from one sample in a study of blood T cell repertoires in COVID-19. Data came from immunoSEQ multiplex PCR; TCRdb stores just in-frame clones and leaves some out. The sample carries 250,000 to 300,000 clones, 85% to 90% recorded once. Sequencing used peripheral blood. The receptors derive from a woman younger than 45 with COVID-19, enrolled during active disease.

The V and J genes are TRBV24-1 and TRBJ1-5; no clear D. Germline CDR1 is KGHDR and CDR2 is SFDVKD. V was trimmed by 3 bases and J by 7 bases, leaving 6 bases between them. The length of the CDR3 is 12 residues. DNA for the CDR3: TGTGCCACCAGTGATCCGGGGCAGCCCCAGCATTTT. Its translation: CATSDPGQPQHF.

The chain combines TRBV7-8 with TRBJ2-7, with TRBD1 identical over 8 bases. V gave up 2 bases and J gave up 4 bases; unmatched junction bases: 1. The CDR3 extends over 13 amino acids. CDR1 is SGHVS and CDR2 is FQNEAQ in the germline V gene. CDR3 sequence: CASSLQGAYEQYF. The CDR3 nucleotides are TGTGCCAGCAGCTTACAGGGGGCGTACGAGCAGTACTTC.

The chain is built from TRBV18 and TRBJ2-2; 11 bases map to TRBD2. Germline CDR1 and CDR2: KGHSH and LQKENI. The V gene end was trimmed by 5 bases and the J gene end by 4 bases; junction bases not matched to a gene: 6. The CDR3 consists of 16 residues. CDR3: CASSDLAGGSTGELFF. CDR3 DNA: TGTGCCAGCTCAGATCTAGCGGGAGGCAGCACCGGGGAGCTGTTTTTT.

This clone was detected only once. This rearrangement joins TRBV6-1 to TRBJ2-7; 8 positions match TRBD2. Trimming took 3 bases from V and 1 from J; bases not matched to a gene: 11. Looked up from germline, CDR1 is MNHNS and CDR2 is SASEGT. This CDR3 contains 17 residues. CDR3 nucleotide sequence: TGTGCCAGCAGTGAGGAGCCGGGACTAGAATCGTCCTACGAGCAGTACTTC. It yields the protein CASSEEPGLESSYEQYF.

The J gene is TRBJ2-2, the V gene TRBV5-6; TRBD2 aligns across 8 bases. The CDR3 loop spans 17 amino acids. CDR1 and CDR2 from the germline V gene are SGHDT and YYEEEE. Trimming removed 4 bases from V and 7 bases from J; junction bases left unmatched: 15. DNA for the CDR3: TGTGCCAGCAGCGGAGGGTTCAGGCGGGAGGTTATCGGGGAGCTGTTTTTT. It specifies CASSGGFRREVIGELFF. Filled out from reference TRBV5-6 and TRBJ2-2, the complete variable domain reads DAGVTQSPTHLIKTRGQQVTLRCSPKSGHDTVSWYQQALGQGPQFIFQYYEEEERQRGNFPDRFSGHQFPNYSSELNVNALLLGDSALYLCASSGGFRREVIGELFFGEGSRLTVL.

The V call is TRBV3-1 (or the pseudogene TRBV3-2), the J call TRBJ2-7, with D possibly matching TRBD1 (6 bases). The germline CDR1 and CDR2 sequences are LGHDT and YNNKEL (reference sequence). This CDR3 contains 13 residues. V was clipped by 5 bases and J by 2 bases, with 10 bases between them. The CDR3 DNA reads as TGTGCCAGCAGCGACAGGTCCGCCTACGAGCAGTACTTC. Translation gives CASSDRSAYEQYF.

This clone was seen only once. The J gene is TRBJ1-5, the V gene TRBV10-2; tentatively, D is TRBD1 (5 bases). Trimming removed 10 bases at V and 5 bases at J, with 15 bases between. The CDR3 is made up of 13 amino acids. The germline V gene has CDR1 WSHSY and CDR2 SAAADI. The CDR3 coding sequence is TGCGCCATCAGCAGGGATAGAGATCAGCCCCAGCATTTT. Its protein product is CAISRDRDQPQHF.

The chain is built from TRBV5-1 and TRBJ1-6; 8 bases align to TRBD1. CDR1 is SGHRS, CDR2 YFSETQ, per germline. V shed 0 bases, J shed 10 bases, and the junction held 6 bases outside the gene matches. The CDR3 consists of 15 residues. CDR3 sequence: CASSLAKQGGSPLHF. The CDR3 nucleotides read TGCGCCAGCAGCTTGGCCAAACAGGGGGGGTCACCCCTCCACTTT.

This chain joins TRBV11-2 and TRBJ2-2; tentatively, D is TRBD1 (6 bases). V gave up 0 bases and J gave up 4 bases, with 15 bases separating them. CDR1 is SGHAT, CDR2 FQNNGV, per germline. The CDR3 sequence is 17 residues long. CDR3 in DNA: TGTGCCAGCAGCTTAGATCGTAACAGGGCTGCCACCGGGGAGCTGTTTTTT. Translated, it gives CASSLDRNRAATGELFF.

The chain employs TRBV18 and TRBJ2-6; D perhaps matches TRBD2 (5 bases). Germline CDR1 KGHSH, CDR2 LQKENI. The CDR3 is 18 residues long. V was shortened by 2 bases and J by 0 bases, with 14 bases between the two germline ends. The CDR3, as DNA: TGTGCCAGCTCACCAGGGCCCGGGGTTTCCTCTGGGGCCAACGTCCTGACTTTC. Its translation: CASSPGPGVSSGANVLTF.

This clone has just one count. The chain is built from TRBV5-1 and TRBJ1-2; 7 positions agree with TRBD1. V shed 2 bases, J shed 7 bases, and the junction held 8 bases outside the gene matches. The germline V gene has CDR1 SGHRS and CDR2 YFSETQ. The CDR3 covers 14 residues. The CDR3 region has the DNA TGCGCCAGCAGCTTCCCAGGGGGTGACTCTGGCTACACCTTC. Amino acid sequence: CASSFPGGDSGYTF.

This chain connects TRBV7-3 to TRBJ2-7; unclear D gene. The length of the CDR3 is 13 residues. Trimming stripped 6 bases from V and 2 bases from J, with 11 bases between. Germline lookup yields CDR1 SGHTA and CDR2 FQGTGA. The CDR3: CASRVLPAYEQYF. DNA of the CDR3: TGTGCCAGCAGGGTCCTGCCAGCCTACGAGCAGTACTTC.

V and J are TRBV30 and TRBJ2-5; D not certain. V was trimmed by 1 base and J by 5 bases, leaving 20 bases between them. CDR1 is GTSNPN and CDR2 is SVGIG in the germline V gene (reference sequence). CDR3 length: 16 residues. The CDR3, as DNA: TGTGCCTGGAGTGAACGACAACTCTCCTTTGGGGAGACCCAGTACTTC. Amino acids: CAWSERQLSFGETQYF.

This clone has just one count. V usage is TRBV4-2 and J usage is TRBJ1-1; D gene uncertain. This CDR3 has 14 residues. The V end was cut by 0 bases, the J end by 5 bases, with 10 bases between. Germline V gene sequence: CDR1 LGHNA, CDR2 YNFKEQ. DNA for the CDR3: TGTGCCAGCAGCCAAGAAGACGGGAGTACTGAAGCTTTCTTT. It yields the protein CASSQEDGSTEAFF.

This sequence joins TRBV28 and TRBJ2-3; 12 positions match TRBD1. Germline-derived CDR1 and CDR2 are MDHEN and SYDVKM. The junction had 1 base not matched to a gene; V was cut back by 4 bases and J by 5 bases. The CDR3 length is 14 residues. CDR3 sequence reads: CASSWDRGRDTQYF. CDR3 sequence (DNA): TGTGCCAGCAGTTGGGACAGGGGGCGAGATACGCAGTATTTT.

The chain couples TRBV28 to TRBJ1-1; 8 positions match TRBD1. With 4 bases clipped from V and 0 bases from J, the junction kept 4 bases outside the gene matches. The CDR3 spans 15 residues. Germline loops: CDR1 MDHEN, CDR2 SYDVKM. CDR3 in DNA: TGTGCCAGCAGTTCTGTCAGGGGGCTGAACACTGAAGCTTTCTTT. Translating it yields CASSSVRGLNTEAFF. The full variable domain, its missing parts supplied by reference TRBV28 and TRBJ1-1, is DVKVTQSSRYLVKRTGEKVFLECVQDMDHENMFWYRQDPGLGLRLIYFSYDVKMKEKGDIPEGYSVSREKKERFSLILESASTNQTSMYLCASSSVRGLNTEAFFGQGTRLTVV.

The chain couples TRBV10-2 to TRBJ1-1; no firm D call. Trimming removed 0 bases at V and 4 bases at J, with 9 bases between. Germline V CDR1 and CDR2: WSHSY, SAAADI. The CDR3 is 14 residues long. DNA for the CDR3: TGCGCCAGCAGTGAGTCGCTATCTGCCACTGAAGCTTTCTTT. Amino acid sequence: CASSESLSATEAFF.

CDR3 residues: CASSDGGNEQFF. CDR3 nucleotide sequence: TGTGCCAGCAGTGACGGCGGGAATGAGCAGTTCTTC. This chain connects TRBV6-4 to TRBJ2-1; possible D gene TRBD2, 5 bases. The CDR3 totals 12 residues. Germline CDR1 is MRHNA and CDR2 is SNTAGT. Trimming removed 2 bases at V and 7 bases at J, with 6 bases between.

V gene TRBV5-1 combines with J gene TRBJ1-3, with 8 bases matching TRBD1. Germline V lookup: CDR1 SGHRS, CDR2 YFSETQ. CDR3 length: 15 amino acids. The J segment lost 4 bases and the V segment lost 4 bases, leaving 7 bases of the junction unmatched. The CDR3 here is CASSPWTGKGNTIYF. The CDR3 DNA follows: TGCGCCAGCAGCCCGTGGACAGGGAAGGGAAACACCATATATTTT.

For this clone: Other DNA sequences in this specimen translate into the identical CDR3. The rearrangement links TRBV30 to TRBJ1-5; D gene uncertain. The germline V gene has CDR1 GTSNPN and CDR2 SVGIG (reference sequence). This CDR3 has 14 residues. Trimming removed 0 bases from V and 1 base from J, with 7 bases in between. The CDR3 sequence is CAWSVRLSNQPQHF. The CDR3 DNA is TGTGCCTGGAGTGTACGGTTAAGCAATCAGCCCCAGCATTTT.

The gene calls are TRBV2 and TRBJ1-1, with D possibly TRBD1 on 6 matching bases. Trimming took 5 bases from V and 3 from J, leaving 10 bases between them. Per the germline V gene, CDR1 is SNHLY and CDR2 is FYNNEI. The CDR3 consists of 13 residues. CDR3 bases: TGTGCCAGCAGTATTGGACAGTACACTGAAGCTTTCTTT. This gives the protein CASSIGQYTEAFF.

The chain is built from TRBV11-1 and TRBJ2-1; 14 bases match TRBD2. Looked up from germline, CDR1 is SGHAT and CDR2 is FQDESV (reference sequence). V trimming: 5 bases; J trimming: 9 bases; junction bases outside the gene matches: 6. This CDR3 has 15 residues. CDR3 protein: CASSRTSGRSTEQFF. CDR3 DNA: TGTGCCAGCAGCCGGACTAGCGGGAGGAGTACTGAGCAGTTCTTC.

Details on this clone: Additional DNA sequences in this sample encode the identical CDR3. V usage is TRBV5-4 and J usage is TRBJ1-5; D not certain. Trimming took off 0 bases at V and 2 bases at J, with 3 bases between the two ends. The CDR3 consists of 13 residues. Germline V gene data show CDR1 as SGHNT and CDR2 as YYREEE (reference sequence). The CDR3 DNA reads TGTGCCAGCAGCTTGGGGCGCAATCAGCCCCAGCATTTT. This gives the protein CASSLGRNQPQHF. Full variable domain (missing parts from reference TRBV5-4 and TRBJ1-5): ETGVTQSPTHLIKTRGQQVTLRCSSQSGHNTVSWYQQALGQGPQFIFQYYREEENGRGNFPPRFSGLQFPNYSSELNVNALELDDSALYLCASSLGRNQPQHFGDGTRLSIL.

The rearrangement uses TRBV5-1 and TRBJ2-7, with D possibly TRBD2 on 6 matching bases. CDR1 is SGHRS, CDR2 YFSETQ, per germline. The CDR3 is 16 residues long. V was trimmed by 4 bases and J by 3 bases, leaving 20 bases between them. The DNA for the CDR3 is TGCGCCAGCAGCAGGGACTTCGGGCAGGACAACTACGAGCAGTACTTC. Its translation is CASSRDFGQDNYEQYF.

As for this clone: The same CDR3 also results from other DNA sequences found in this sample. The V gene is TRBV18, the J gene TRBJ1-5, with D unresolved. CDR3 size: 13 residues. Germline assignment: CDR1 KGHSH and CDR2 LQKENI. Trimming shortened V by 3 bases and J by 4 bases, and 7 bases separated the two germline ends. The CDR3 region has the DNA TGTGCCAGCTCACCGGGGAGTAATCAGCCCCAGCATTTT. Translation: CASSPGSNQPQHF.

CDR3 in amino acids: CASSSTTGRHGYTF. The CDR3 DNA reads TGTGCCAGCAGTTCCACGACAGGGAGGCATGGCTACACCTTC. The gene calls are TRBV6-6 and TRBJ1-2, with 7 nucleotides matching TRBD1. In germline, CDR1 is MNHNY, CDR2 SVGAGI (reference sequence). V shed 4 bases and J 6 bases; nucleotides not matched to a gene: 8. The CDR3 sequence is 14 residues long.

In this sample, this clone turned up a few times. The chain recombines TRBV11-1 with TRBJ2-5; perhaps TRBD2 as D (6 bases). Trimming shortened V by 1 base and J by 6 bases, and 15 bases separated the two germline ends. This CDR3 is 15 amino acids long. Germline V lookup: CDR1 SGHAT, CDR2 FQDESV (reference sequence). CDR3: CASSLEGPRGKTQYF. The CDR3 nucleotides are TGTGCCAGCAGCTTAGAAGGTCCGCGCGGGAAGACCCAGTACTTC.

V gene TRBV5-1 combines with J gene TRBJ2-5, with D perhaps TRBD1 (5 bases). Germline V CDR1 and CDR2: SGHRS, YFSETQ. The CDR3 runs to 15 residues. V dropped 1 base and J dropped 5 bases, with 15 bases sitting between them. The CDR3 here is CASSLFGRDTETQYF. The CDR3, as DNA: TGCGCCAGCAGCTTGTTTGGCAGGGATACGGAGACCCAGTACTTC.

The chain employs TRBV5-1 and TRBJ1-1; maybe TRBD1 (5 bases). Germline CDR1 and CDR2: SGHRS and YFSETQ. CDR3 length equals 15 residues. V was pared by 4 bases and J by 5 bases, with 18 bases between. CDR3 residues: CASSPGTNRGTEAFF. As DNA, the CDR3 is TGCGCCAGCAGCCCGGGGACGAATCGGGGGACTGAAGCTTTCTTT.

The V and J genes are TRBV5-1 and TRBJ1-6, with TRBD1 as a possible D gene (5 bases). The CDR3 sequence is 13 residues long. V lost 3 bases and J lost 6, with 7 bases in between. Germline lookup yields CDR1 SGHRS and CDR2 YFSETQ. The CDR3 nucleotides are TGCGCCAGCAGCTCCAGGGTTAATTCACCCCTCCACTTT. Its translation: CASSSRVNSPLHF.